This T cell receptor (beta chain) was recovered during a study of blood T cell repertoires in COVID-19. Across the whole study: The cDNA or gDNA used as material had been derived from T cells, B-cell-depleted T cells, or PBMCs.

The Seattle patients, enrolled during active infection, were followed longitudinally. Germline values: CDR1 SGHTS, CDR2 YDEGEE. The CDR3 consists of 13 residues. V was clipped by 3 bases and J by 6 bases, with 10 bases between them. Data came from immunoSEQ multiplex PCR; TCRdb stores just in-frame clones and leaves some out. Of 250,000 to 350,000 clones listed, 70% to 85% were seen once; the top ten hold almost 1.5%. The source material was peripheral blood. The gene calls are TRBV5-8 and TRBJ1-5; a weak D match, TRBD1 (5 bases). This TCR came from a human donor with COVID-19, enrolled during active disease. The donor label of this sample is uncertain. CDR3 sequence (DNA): TGTGCCAGCAGCTACCTAGGGGTTCAGCCCCAGCATTTT. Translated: CASSYLGVQPQHF.